Sequencing of this T cell receptor (beta chain) was carried out in a study of CD8+ T cells in alopecia areata (dated by TCRdb to 2016 to 2019). Background for the entire study: The treated patients, all with moderate-to-severe alopecia areata, were enrolled in an open-label pilot trial of oral tofacitinib given at 5 to 10 mg twice daily. Scalp clonality was compared across normal scalp (n=4), patchy alopecia areata scalp (n=8), and alopecia totalis/universalis scalp (n=8). To study T cell clonal expansion in alopecia areata, the researchers applied high-throughput TCRbeta sequencing to both the C3H/HeJ mouse model and human patients. RNA was extracted with the PAXgene miRNA kit for fixed scalp, the miRNeasy kit for PBMCs, and the RNeasy kit for mouse skin. TCRbeta CDR3 regions were amplified by immunoSEQ multiplex PCR with 35 Vbeta forward and 13 Jbeta reverse primers. Human TCRbeta sequencing covered scalp tissue and sorted CD4+ and CD8+ peripheral blood T cells from patchy and totalis/universalis alopecia areata patients and healthy controls. Biopsies were taken from tofacitinib-treated patients at baseline and again at 4 and 24 weeks into treatment, and several of those patients also had a later scalp biopsy. Patients stayed on tofacitinib for 6 to 18 months and then had 6 months of follow-up off drug so that delayed response and recurrence could be assessed. Disease severity in treated patients was measured with the SALT score, which quantifies the percentage of affected scalp surface area.

Concerning this clone itself: This receptor's antigen is unknown. Per-base quality was not reported, and no clone a single base away is much larger than it.

Libraries were constructed by the immunoSEQ multiplex PCR assay. RNA was extracted from all samples and reverse transcribed into cDNA as template for TCR sequencing. First-strand cDNA was synthesized using SuperScript III with a 2:1 mix of oligo-dT and random hexamers. Amplification bias was assessed with a synthetic immune receptor repertoire, and residual bias was removed computationally. For the original study's pipeline: Raw reads were preprocessed to remove errors, and CDR3 was defined by IMGT conventions from the conserved cysteine to phenylalanine. Clonality was calculated as 1 minus Shannon entropy normalized by log2 of the number of productive unique TCRs. Whether scalp clones were CD4 or CD8 was inferred by matching scalp TCRbeta sequences against CD4 and CD8 repertoires sorted from blood. In its TCRdb copy, this immuneACCESS table keeps in-frame sequences only and misses some clones. Where compared with another copy, unresolved V genes explain less than half of these, and the others have no known cause. That table is the source of V, J and clone size, and D and trimming were worked out from the DNA. This sample has some 190,000 clones in its table, and 45% to 60% of those were observed once. The top ten constitute about a tenth of the sample.

Here is what the overall study found, with its caveats: Shared TCR sequences between patients were less evident than in mice, which may be partly attributable to HLA diversity in the patient population. Scalp clonality and the number of expanded CD8+ clones among the top 100 scalp clones were significantly decreased by tofacitinib. Unlike mouse skin, where gammadelta T cells dominate, normal human skin contains resident alphabeta T cells that get sequenced too, which complicates analysis of the scalp TCR repertoire. Compared with normal scalp, lesional scalp, particularly in alopecia totalis/universalis, had higher clonality and more expanded CD8+ clones, which suggests antigenic drive. Many expanded lesional clones were found to persist in scalp and blood during tofacitinib treatment, and relapse after treatment cessation may be partly explained by this persistence. Because the treated cohort was small and had only one nonresponder, larger studies are needed to examine links between baseline CD8+ expansion and response.

The intended sense of this specimen's treatment or condition label: oral pan-JAK inhibitor, 5-10 mg twice daily. Lesional scalp punch biopsies and peripheral blood were collected from alopecia areata patients. After PBMCs were isolated by density centrifugation and stained for CD3, CD4 and CD8, a FACSAria was used to sort CD4+ and CD8+ T cells. This TCR came from a human donor with alopecia areata. The sample consisted of CD8+ T cells sorted from blood, taken at roughly week 52, from a patient treated with tofacitinib.

The CDR3 sequence is CASSQLEGEYEQYF. The nucleotides are TGCGCCAGCAGCCAGTTAGAGGGAGAGTACGAGCAGTACTTC. The chain was built from TRBV4-1 and TRBJ2-7, with TRBD2 perhaps the D gene, on 5 matching bases. The CDR3, cysteine through phenylalanine, is 14 amino acids long. Only the CDR3 DNA stays, 42 bases, in frame from base 1. In the germline V gene, CDR1 corresponds to MGHRA and CDR2 to YSYEKL. V is reduced by 3 bases and J by 4 bases, leaving a spacing of 13 bases between them.